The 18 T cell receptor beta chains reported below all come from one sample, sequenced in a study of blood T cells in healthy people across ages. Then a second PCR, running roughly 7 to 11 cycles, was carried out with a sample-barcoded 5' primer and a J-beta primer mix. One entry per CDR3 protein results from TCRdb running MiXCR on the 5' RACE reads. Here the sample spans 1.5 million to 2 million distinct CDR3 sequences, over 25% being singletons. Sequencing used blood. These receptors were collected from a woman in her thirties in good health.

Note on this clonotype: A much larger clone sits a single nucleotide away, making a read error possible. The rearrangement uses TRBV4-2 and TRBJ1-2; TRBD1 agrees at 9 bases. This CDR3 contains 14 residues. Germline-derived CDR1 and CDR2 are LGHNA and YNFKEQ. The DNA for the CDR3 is TGTGCCAGCAGCCAGGACAGGGGCAACTATGGCTGCACCTTC. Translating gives CASSQDRGNYGCTF.

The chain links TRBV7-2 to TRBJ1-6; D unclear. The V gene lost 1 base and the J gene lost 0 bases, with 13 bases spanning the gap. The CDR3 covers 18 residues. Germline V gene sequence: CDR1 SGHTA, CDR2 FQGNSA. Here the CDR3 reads CASSLVGQRSSYNSPLHF. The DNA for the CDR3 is TGTGCCAGCAGCTTAGTTGGTCAGAGGAGCTCCTATAATTCACCCCTCCACTTT.

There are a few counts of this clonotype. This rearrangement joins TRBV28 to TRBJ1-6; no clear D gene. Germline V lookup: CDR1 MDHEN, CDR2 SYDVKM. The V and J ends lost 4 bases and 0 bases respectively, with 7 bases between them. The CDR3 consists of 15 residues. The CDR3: CASSSESSYNSPLHF. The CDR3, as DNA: TGTGCCAGCAGTTCCGAAAGCTCCTATAATTCACCCCTCCACTTT.

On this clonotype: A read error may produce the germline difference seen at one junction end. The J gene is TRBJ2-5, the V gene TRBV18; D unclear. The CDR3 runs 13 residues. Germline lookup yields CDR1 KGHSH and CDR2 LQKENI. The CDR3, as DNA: TGTGTCAGCTCACCAATCCGACAAGAGACCCAGTACTTC. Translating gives CVSSPIRQETQYF.

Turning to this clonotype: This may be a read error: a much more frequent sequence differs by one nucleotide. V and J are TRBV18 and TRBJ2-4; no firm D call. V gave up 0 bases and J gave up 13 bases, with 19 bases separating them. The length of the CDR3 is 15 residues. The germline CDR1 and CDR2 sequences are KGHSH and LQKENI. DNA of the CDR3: TGTGCCAGCTCACCACCGGGCCTTAACCCCAATGAGCAGTACTTC. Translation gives CASSPPGLNPNEQYF.

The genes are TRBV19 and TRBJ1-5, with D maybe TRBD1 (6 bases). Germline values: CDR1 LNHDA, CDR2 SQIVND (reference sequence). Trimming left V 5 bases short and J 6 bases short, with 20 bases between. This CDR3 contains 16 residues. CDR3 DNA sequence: TGTGCCAGTAGTCCTACGCGGGGGGGGGCCCGTCAGCCCCAGCATTTT. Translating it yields CASSPTRGGARQPQHF.

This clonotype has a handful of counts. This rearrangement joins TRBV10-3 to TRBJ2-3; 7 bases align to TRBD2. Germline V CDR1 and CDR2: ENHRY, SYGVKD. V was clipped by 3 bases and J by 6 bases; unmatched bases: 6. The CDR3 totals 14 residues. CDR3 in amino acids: CAISDPGRADTQYF. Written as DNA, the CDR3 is TGTGCCATCAGTGATCCGGGGAGGGCGGATACGCAGTATTTT.

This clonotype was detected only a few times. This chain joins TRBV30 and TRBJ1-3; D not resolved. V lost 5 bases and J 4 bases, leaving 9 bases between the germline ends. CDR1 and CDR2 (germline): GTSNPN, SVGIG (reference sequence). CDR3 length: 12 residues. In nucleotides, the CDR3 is TGTGCCTGGTTGGGGATCGGAAACACCATATATTTT. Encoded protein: CAWLGIGNTIYF.

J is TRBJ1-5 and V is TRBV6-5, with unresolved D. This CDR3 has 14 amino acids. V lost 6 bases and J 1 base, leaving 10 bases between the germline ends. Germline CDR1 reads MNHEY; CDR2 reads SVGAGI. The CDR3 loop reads CASSPQASNQPQHF. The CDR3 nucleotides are TGTGCCAGCAGCCCTCAAGCCAGCAATCAGCCCCAGCATTTT.

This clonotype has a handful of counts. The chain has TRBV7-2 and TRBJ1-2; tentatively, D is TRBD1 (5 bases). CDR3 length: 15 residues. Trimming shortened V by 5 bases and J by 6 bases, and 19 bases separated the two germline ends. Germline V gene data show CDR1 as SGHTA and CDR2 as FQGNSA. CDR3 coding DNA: TGTGCCAGCAGCCCACCCGGGACCGCGGGCAATGGCTACACCTTC. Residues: CASSPPGTAGNGYTF.

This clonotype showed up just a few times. The CDR3 protein is CAIRGLAGSYEQYF. The DNA of the CDR3 is TGTGCCATCAGGGGACTAGCGGGCTCCTACGAGCAGTACTTC. The V and J genes are TRBV10-3 and TRBJ2-7, with TRBD2 identical over 12 bases. The CDR3 totals 14 residues. Germline V gene sequence: CDR1 ENHRY, CDR2 SYGVKD. V trimming: 6 bases; J trimming: 0 bases; junction bases outside the gene matches: 0.

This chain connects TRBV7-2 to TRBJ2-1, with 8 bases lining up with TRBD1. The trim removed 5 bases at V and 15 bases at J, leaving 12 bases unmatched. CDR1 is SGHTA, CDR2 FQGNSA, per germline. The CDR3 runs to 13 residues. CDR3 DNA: TGTGCCAGCAGCGATCATCCCGGACAGGGAGCGTTCTTC. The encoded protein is CASSDHPGQGAFF. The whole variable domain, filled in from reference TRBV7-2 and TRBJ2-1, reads GAGVSQSPSNKVTEKGKDVELRCDPISGHTALYWYRQSLGQGLEFLIYFQGNSAPDKSGLPSDRFSAERTGGSVSTLTIQRTQQEDSAVYLCASSDHPGQGAFFGPGTRLTVL.

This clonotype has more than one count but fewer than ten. CDR3 sequence: CASSLGGRALDEQFF. DNA for the CDR3: TGTGCCAGCAGTTTAGGCGGGAGGGCCTTGGATGAGCAGTTCTTC. The genes are TRBV12-3 or TRBV12-4 and TRBJ2-1; 9 nucleotides match TRBD2. The CDR3 spans 15 residues. The ends lost 1 base at V and 8 bases at J; junction bases unmatched: 6.

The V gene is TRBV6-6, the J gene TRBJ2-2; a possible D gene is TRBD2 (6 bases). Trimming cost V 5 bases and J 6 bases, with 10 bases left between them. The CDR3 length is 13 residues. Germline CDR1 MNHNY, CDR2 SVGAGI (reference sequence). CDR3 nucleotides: TGTGCCAGCAGTAGCAGGGAGGCCGGGGAGCTGTTTTTT. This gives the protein CASSSREAGELFF.

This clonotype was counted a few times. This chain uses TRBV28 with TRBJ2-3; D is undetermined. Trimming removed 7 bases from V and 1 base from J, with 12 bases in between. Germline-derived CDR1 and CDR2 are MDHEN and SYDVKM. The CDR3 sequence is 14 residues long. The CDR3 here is CASNPNLGTDTQYF. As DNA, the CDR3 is TGTGCCAGCAACCCAAATCTAGGCACAGATACGCAGTATTTT. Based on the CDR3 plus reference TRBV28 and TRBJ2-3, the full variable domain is DVKVTQSSRYLVKRTGEKVFLECVQDMDHENMFWYRQDPGLGLRLIYFSYDVKMKEKGDIPEGYSVSREKKERFSLILESASTNQTSMYLCASNPNLGTDTQYFGPGTRLTVL.

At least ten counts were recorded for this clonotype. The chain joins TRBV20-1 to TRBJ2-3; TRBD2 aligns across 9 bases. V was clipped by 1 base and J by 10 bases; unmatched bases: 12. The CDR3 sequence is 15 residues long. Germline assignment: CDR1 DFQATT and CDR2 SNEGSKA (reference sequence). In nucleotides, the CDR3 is TGCAGTGCTAGAGGTGGGACTAGCTCTTCCAATGCGCAGTATTTT. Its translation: CSARGGTSSSNAQYF.

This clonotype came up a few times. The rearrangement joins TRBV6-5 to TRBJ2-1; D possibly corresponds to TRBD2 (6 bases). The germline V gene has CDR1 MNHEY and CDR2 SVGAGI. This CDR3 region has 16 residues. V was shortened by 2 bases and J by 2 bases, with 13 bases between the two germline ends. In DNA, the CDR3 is TGTGCCAGCAGTTACGTCGAGGGACTCCCCTACAATGAGCAGTTCTTC. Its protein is CASSYVEGLPYNEQFF.

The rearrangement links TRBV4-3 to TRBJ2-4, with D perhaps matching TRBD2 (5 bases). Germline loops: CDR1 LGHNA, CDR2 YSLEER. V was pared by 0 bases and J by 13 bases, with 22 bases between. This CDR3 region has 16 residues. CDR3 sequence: CASSQDWAGSPPGQYF. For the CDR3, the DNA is TGCGCCAGCAGCCAAGATTGGGCAGGATCCCCACCGGGGCAGTACTTC.